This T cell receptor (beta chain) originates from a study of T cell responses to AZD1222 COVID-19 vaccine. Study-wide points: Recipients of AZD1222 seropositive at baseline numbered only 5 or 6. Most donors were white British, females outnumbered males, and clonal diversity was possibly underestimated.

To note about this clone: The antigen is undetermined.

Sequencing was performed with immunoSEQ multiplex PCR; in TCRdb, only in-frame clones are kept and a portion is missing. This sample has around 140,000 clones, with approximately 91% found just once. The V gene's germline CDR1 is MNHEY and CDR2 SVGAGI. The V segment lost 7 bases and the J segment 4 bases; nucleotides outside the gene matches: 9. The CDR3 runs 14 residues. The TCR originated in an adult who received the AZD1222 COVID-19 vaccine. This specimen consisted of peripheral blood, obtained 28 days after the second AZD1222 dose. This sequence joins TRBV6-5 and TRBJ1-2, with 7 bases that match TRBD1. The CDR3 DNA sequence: TGTGCCAGCACCCCGACAGGGATGACCTATGGCTACACCTTC. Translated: CASTPTGMTYGYTF.